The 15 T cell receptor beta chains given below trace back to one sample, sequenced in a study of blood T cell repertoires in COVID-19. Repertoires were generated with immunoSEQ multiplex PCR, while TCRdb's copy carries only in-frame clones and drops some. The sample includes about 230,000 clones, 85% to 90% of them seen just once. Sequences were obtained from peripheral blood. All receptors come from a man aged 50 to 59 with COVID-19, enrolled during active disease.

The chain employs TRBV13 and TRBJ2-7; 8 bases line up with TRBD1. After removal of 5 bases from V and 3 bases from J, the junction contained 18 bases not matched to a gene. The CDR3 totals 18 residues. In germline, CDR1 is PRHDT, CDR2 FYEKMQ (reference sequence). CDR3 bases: TGTGCCAGCAGCCCCGGGCCATTACTCAGGGGGCCGCGCTACGAGCAGTACTTC. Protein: CASSPGPLLRGPRYEQYF.

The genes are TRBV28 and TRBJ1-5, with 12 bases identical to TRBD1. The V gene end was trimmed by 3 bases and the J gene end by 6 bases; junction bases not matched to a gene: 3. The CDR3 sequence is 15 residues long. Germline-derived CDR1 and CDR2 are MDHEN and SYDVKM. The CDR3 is CASSLGTGGFQPQHF. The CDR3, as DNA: TGTGCCAGCAGTTTGGGGACAGGGGGCTTTCAGCCCCAGCATTTT.

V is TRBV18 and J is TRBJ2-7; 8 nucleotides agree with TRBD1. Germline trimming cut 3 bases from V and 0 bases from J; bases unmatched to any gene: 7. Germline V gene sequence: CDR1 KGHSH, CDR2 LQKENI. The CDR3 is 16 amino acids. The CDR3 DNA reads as TGTGCCAGCTCACCTGCGGGACAGGCCTTCTCCTACGAGCAGTACTTC. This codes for CASSPAGQAFSYEQYF.

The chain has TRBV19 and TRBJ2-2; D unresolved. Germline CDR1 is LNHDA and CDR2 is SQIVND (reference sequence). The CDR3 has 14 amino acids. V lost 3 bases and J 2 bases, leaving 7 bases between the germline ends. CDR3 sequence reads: CASSIIPNTGELFF. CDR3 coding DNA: TGTGCCAGTAGTATCATCCCCAACACCGGGGAGCTGTTTTTT.

CDR3: CASSLLGTGGFSEQYF. DNA for the CDR3: TGTGCCAGCAGCTTACTTGGGACAGGGGGTTTTAGCGAGCAGTACTTC. V usage is TRBV5-6 and J usage is TRBJ2-7; 11 nucleotides match TRBD1. V shed 2 bases, J shed 6 bases, and the junction held 10 bases outside the gene matches. CDR1 is SGHDT, CDR2 YYEEEE, per germline. The CDR3 is 16 amino acids.

Here the CDR3 DNA reads TGTGCTAGTGGTCGAGAGAGCTCTGGAAACACCATATATTTT. Its protein is CASGRESSGNTIYF. The chain couples TRBV12-5 to TRBJ1-3; D not certain. Germline V gene sequence: CDR1 LGHNT, CDR2 FRNRAP. The V end was cut by 5 bases, the J end by 0 bases, with 8 bases between. The length of the CDR3 is 14 residues.

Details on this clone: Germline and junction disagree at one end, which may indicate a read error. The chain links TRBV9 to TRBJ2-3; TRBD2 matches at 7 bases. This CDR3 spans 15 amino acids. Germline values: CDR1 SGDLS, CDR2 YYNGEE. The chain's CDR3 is CAGSPSGGGIDTQYF. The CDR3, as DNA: TGTGCCGGCAGCCCCAGTGGGGGGGGTATAGATACGCAGTATTTT.

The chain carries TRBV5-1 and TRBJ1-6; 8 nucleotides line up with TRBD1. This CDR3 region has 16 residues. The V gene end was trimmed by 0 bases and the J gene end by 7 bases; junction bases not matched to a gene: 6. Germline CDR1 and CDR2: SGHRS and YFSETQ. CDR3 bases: TGCGCCAGCAGCTTGGATGCAGGGGGCGGGAATTCACCCCTCCACTTT. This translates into CASSLDAGGGNSPLHF.

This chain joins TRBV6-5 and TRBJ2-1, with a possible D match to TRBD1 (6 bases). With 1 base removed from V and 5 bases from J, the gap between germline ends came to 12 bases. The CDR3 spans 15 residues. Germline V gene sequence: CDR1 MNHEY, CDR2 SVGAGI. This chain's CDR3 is CASSYWGQRDNEQFF. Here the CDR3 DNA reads TGTGCCAGCAGTTACTGGGGACAAAGGGACAATGAGCAGTTCTTC.

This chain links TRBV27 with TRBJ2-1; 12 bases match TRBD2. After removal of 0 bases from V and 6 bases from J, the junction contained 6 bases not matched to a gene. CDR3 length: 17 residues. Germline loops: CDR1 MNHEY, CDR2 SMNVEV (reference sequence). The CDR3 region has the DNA TGTGCCAGCAGTTTATCCCAGACTAGCGGGAGATTCAATGAGCAGTTCTTC. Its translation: CASSLSQTSGRFNEQFF.

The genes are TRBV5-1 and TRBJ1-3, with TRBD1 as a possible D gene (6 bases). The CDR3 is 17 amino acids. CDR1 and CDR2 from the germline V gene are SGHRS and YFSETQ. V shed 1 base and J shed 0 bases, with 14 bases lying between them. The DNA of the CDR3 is TGCGCCAGCAGCTTGCAAACAGGGATCCTCTCTGGAAACACCATATATTTT. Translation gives CASSLQTGILSGNTIYF.

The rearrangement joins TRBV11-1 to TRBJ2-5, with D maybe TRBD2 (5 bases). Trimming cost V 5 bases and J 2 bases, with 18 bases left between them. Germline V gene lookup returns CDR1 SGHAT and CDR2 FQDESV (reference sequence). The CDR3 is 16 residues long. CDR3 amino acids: CASSHSGFGGQETQYF. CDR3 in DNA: TGTGCCAGCAGCCATAGTGGTTTCGGCGGGCAAGAGACCCAGTACTTC.

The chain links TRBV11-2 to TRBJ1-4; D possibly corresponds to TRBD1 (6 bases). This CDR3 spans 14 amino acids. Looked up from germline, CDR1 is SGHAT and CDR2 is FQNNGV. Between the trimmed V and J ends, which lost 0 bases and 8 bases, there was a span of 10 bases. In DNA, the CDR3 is TGTGCCAGCAGCTTAGACTTGGGGGCCGAAAAACTGTTTTTT. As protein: CASSLDLGAEKLFF.

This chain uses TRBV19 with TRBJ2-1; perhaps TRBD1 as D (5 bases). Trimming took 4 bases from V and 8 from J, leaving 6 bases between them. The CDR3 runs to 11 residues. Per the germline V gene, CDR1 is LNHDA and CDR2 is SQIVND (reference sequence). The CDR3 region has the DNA TGTGCCAGTAGTAGGGGCTATGAGCAGTTCTTC. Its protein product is CASSRGYEQFF.

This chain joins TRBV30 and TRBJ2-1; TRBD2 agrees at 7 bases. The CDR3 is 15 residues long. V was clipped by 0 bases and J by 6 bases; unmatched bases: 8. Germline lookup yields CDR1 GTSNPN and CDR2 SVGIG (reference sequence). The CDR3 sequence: CAWSVFGLDVNEQFF. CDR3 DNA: TGTGCCTGGAGTGTATTTGGACTAGACGTCAATGAGCAGTTCTTC.